These T cell receptor beta chains were read from a single sample in a study of vaccination effects on CD4 cells after COVID-19. The method was immunoSEQ multiplex PCR; TCRdb's version includes in-frame clones alone and lacks a portion of them. The repertoire includes 15,000 or so clones, roughly 70% of them detected once, and around 23% sits in the top ten. No antigens are known for them. Sequenced here: CD4+ T cells from PBMCs cultured with HCoV-NL63 spike peptides, sampled after COVID-19 vaccination. These receptors all stem from a human donor who had a prior SARS-CoV-2 infection. CDR3s include the opening cysteine and the closing phenylalanine or tryptophan. Each record gives: J gene, D gene, CDR3 length, clone size, V gene, CDR3 DNA, CDR3 protein. A D gene is named only where the DNA matches it firmly. The listing skips clone size in some rows; elsewhere it reads once, few, many or a size class.

TRBJ2-7 TRBD1 16 . TRBV7-9 TGTGCCAGCAGCCCAGTAGCTGGAACAGGGGGCTACGAGCAGTACTTC CASSPVAGTGGYEQYF
TRBJ1-6 . 17 . TRBV2 TGTGCCAGCAGTCCCTCGGCGATCCTAAGCATTAATTCACCCCTCCACTTT CASSPSAILSINSPLHF
TRBJ1-4 . 13 . TRBV6-2/TRBV6-3 TGTGCCAGCAGTACCGCAACTAATGAAAAACTGTTTTTT CASSTATNEKLFF
TRBJ1-2 . 15 . TRBV4-1 TGCGCCAGCAGCCCCAACGACGGGACCTACTATGGCTACACCTTC CASSPNDGTYYGYTF
TRBJ2-5 TRBD1 15 few TRBV3-1/TRBV3-2 TGTGCCAGCAGCCCGGAGACAGGGGTCCAAGAGACCCAGTACTTC CASSPETGVQETQYF
TRBJ1-5 . 14 . TRBV11-3 TGTGCCAGCAGCTTATCCGGGATCAATCAGCCCCAGCATTTT CASSLSGINQPQHF
TRBJ2-5 TRBD2 13 . TRBV11-2 TGTGCCAGCAGCCGCTGGGGGGGGGAGACCCAGTACTTC CASSRWGGETQYF
TRBJ2-7 . 13 . TRBV25-1 TGTGCCAGCAGTGGACACCCCGAGGACGAGCAGTACTTC CASSGHPEDEQYF
TRBJ1-3 . 13 . TRBV2 TGTGCCAGCAACGATGACTCTGGAAACACCATATATTTT CASNDDSGNTIYF
TRBJ1-2 . 17 . TRBV2 TGTGCCAGCAGCTCCGGAGGGATCAGGGTTTTGAACTATGGCTACACCTTC CASSSGGIRVLNYGYTF
TRBJ2-2 . 16 . TRBV9 TGTGCCAGCAGCGTGGGGGCCACAGGTAGAACCGGGGAGCTGTTTTTT CASSVGATGRTGELFF
TRBJ2-5 TRBD1 15 . TRBV3-1/TRBV3-2 TGTGCCAGCAAGGGGGACAGTCCCTGGGAAGAGACCCAGTACTTC CASKGDSPWEETQYF
TRBJ2-1 . 13 . TRBV24-1 TGTGCCACCAGTGATCCCTCATACAATGAGCAGTTCTTC CATSDPSYNEQFF
TRBJ1-5 TRBD1 15 . TRBV5-5 TGTGCCAGCAGCTTGTCAGGGGGTGGAGATCAGCCCCAGCATTTT CASSLSGGGDQPQHF
TRBJ2-5 . 11 . TRBV29-1 TGCAGCGCGCGAAACCAAGAGACCCAGTACTTC CSARNQETQYF
TRBJ1-2 . 14 . TRBV30 TGTGCCTGGAGTGTGTTCGGGGGGCTGCATGGCTACACCTTC CAWSVFGGLHGYTF
TRBJ1-1 . 16 . TRBV21-1 TGTGCCAGCAGCATCCGGGACAGGGTGCCGAACACTGAAGCTTTCTTT CASSIRDRVPNTEAFF
TRBJ2-1 TRBD2 20 . TRBV27 TGTGCCAGCAGAGGAGCCGGGACTAGCGGGAGGTTTTACTCCTACAATGAGCAGTTCTTC CASRGAGTSGRFYSYNEQFF
TRBJ2-1 . 17 medium-sized TRBV21-1 TGTGCCAGCAGCAAAATAATAAGAGTACCCCCTGACAATGAGCAGTTCTTC CASSKIIRVPPDNEQFF
TRBJ1-4 . 11 . TRBV20-1 TGCAGTGCTTCGAGTTGGGAAAAACTGTTTTTT CSASSWEKLFF
TRBJ1-1 . 15 . TRBV18 TGTGCCAGCTCACCAAGCTGGCAAGGGGGCACTGAAGCTTTCTTT CASSPSWQGGTEAFF
TRBJ2-7 . 13 . TRBV5-4 TGTGCCAGCAGCTTGGGGACTACTTACGAGCAGTACTTC CASSLGTTYEQYF
TRBJ2-1 . 12 . TRBV5-4 TGTGCCAGCAGCTTGGAGGGGCGTGAGCAGTTCTTC CASSLEGREQFF
TRBJ1-4 TRBD1 12 . TRBV19 TGTGCCTCCGGGACAGTTCGTGAAAAACTGTTTTTT CASGTVREKLFF
TRBJ2-3 TRBD2 14 . TRBV3-1/TRBV3-2 TGTGCCAGCAGCCAGCGGGAGGGCGCAGATACGCAGTATTTT CASSQREGADTQYF
TRBJ1-1 . 13 . TRBV30 TGTGCCTGGAGTGTACGAGGGGACACTGAAGCTTTCTTT CAWSVRGDTEAFF
TRBJ1-2 TRBD1 18 . TRBV19 TGTGCCAGTAGTATCTCTTTCCTATCGCGGGACAGACCTAATGGCTACACCTTC CASSISFLSRDRPNGYTF
TRBJ2-1 . 14 . TRBV2 TGTGCCAGCACCCGAGAAGGTGGGGGGAATGAGCAGTTCTTC CASTREGGGNEQFF
TRBJ2-3 . 15 . TRBV7-3 TGTGCCAGCAGCTTTAGCGTCTCTAGCACAGATACGCAGTATTTT CASSFSVSSTDTQYF